The 27 T cell receptor beta chains below all came from one sample that was sequenced in a study of a mutant IDH1 vaccine in newly diagnosed glioma. Described time point: baseline, week 1 (first vaccination visit). Treatment specified: pre-vaccination baseline after standard-of-care therapy. Repertoires were generated with immunoSEQ multiplex PCR, while TCRdb's copy carries only in-frame clones and drops some. The table records 15,000 or so clones, roughly 96% of them present only once. The sample here was peripheral blood mononuclear cells (PBMCs), taken from a glioma patient treated with radiotherapy, temozolomide or both. These receptors all come from a woman aged 18-30 years with glioma. Some clones in this sample may be carry-over from other donors' samples.

This chain links TRBV27 with TRBJ2-1, with a weak D call TRBD2 (6 bases). This CDR3 spans 12 amino acids. The V and J ends lost 2 bases and 16 bases respectively, with 15 bases between them. CDR1 is MNHEY and CDR2 is SMNVEV in the germline V gene (reference sequence). CDR3 region: CASSLGGRHVFF. The CDR3 DNA follows: TGTGCCAGCAGTTTAGGTGGGAGGCATGTTTTCTTC.

The chain carries TRBV25-1 and TRBJ2-1; D gene ambiguous. V was cut by 2 bases and J by 13 bases, with 9 bases left in between. Per the germline V gene, CDR1 is MGHDK and CDR2 is SYGVNS. The CDR3 length is 11 residues. CDR3 sequence reads: CASSEGIAQFF. The CDR3 region has the DNA TGTGCCAGCAGTGAAGGTATAGCCCAGTTCTTC.

This clone has a single count. This chain links TRBV4-3 with TRBJ1-1; D is ambiguous. Between the trimmed V and J ends, which lost 0 bases and 7 bases, there was a span of 12 bases. CDR1 is LGHNA and CDR2 is YSLEER in the germline V gene. This CDR3 is 14 amino acids long. The CDR3 DNA reads as TGCGCCAGCAGCCAAGATCAGATTAGAAATGAAGCTTTCTTT. Protein product: CASSQDQIRNEAFF.

The chain recombines TRBV11-2 with TRBJ2-1; D uncertain. Trimming removed 5 bases from V and 9 bases from J, with 20 bases in between. The CDR3 is made up of 15 amino acids. CDR1 SGHAT and CDR2 FQNNGV come from the germline V gene. CDR3 bases: TGTGCCAGCAGCCCGGGTGGCGGTCGGCCAATTGAGCAGTTCTTC. This translates into CASSPGGGRPIEQFF. Filled out from reference TRBV11-2 and TRBJ2-1, the complete variable domain reads EAGVAQSPRYKIIEKRQSVAFWCNPISGHATLYWYQQILGQGPKLLIQFQNNGVVDDSQLPKDRFSAERLKGVDSTLKIQPAKLEDSAVYLCASSPGGGRPIEQFFGPGTRLTVL.

The rearrangement links TRBV30 to TRBJ1-4, with unresolved D. The germline gives CDR1 GTSNPN, CDR2 SVGIG (reference sequence). This CDR3 region has 15 residues. Trimming left V 0 bases short and J 6 bases short, with 14 bases between. The CDR3 DNA follows: TGTGCCTGGAGTGTACGTGACGGGGTAGATGAAAAACTGTTTTTT. This codes for CAWSVRDGVDEKLFF.

The V gene is TRBV27, the J gene TRBJ1-4; a possible D gene is TRBD1 (6 bases). The CDR3 length is 16 residues. V lost 5 bases and J lost 7, with 20 bases in between. Looked up from germline, CDR1 is MNHEY and CDR2 is SMNVEV (reference sequence). The chain's CDR3 is CASSPSGGGLGEKLFF. DNA for the CDR3: TGTGCCAGCAGTCCTAGCGGGGGGGGGCTTGGTGAAAAACTGTTTTTT.

The rearrangement uses TRBV19 and TRBJ2-1; 12 bases are a match to TRBD2. Germline values: CDR1 LNHDA, CDR2 SQIVND (reference sequence). The CDR3 is 20 amino acids. With V trimmed by 2 bases and J by 0 bases, 11 bases remained unmatched. The CDR3 DNA is TGTGCCAGTAGTATACGACCTGGGACTAGCGGGCAAAGCTCCTACAATGAGCAGTTCTTC. This sequence encodes CASSIRPGTSGQSSYNEQFF. Full variable domain (remainder filled in from reference TRBV19 and TRBJ2-1): DGGITQSPKYLFRKEGQNVTLSCEQNLNHDAMYWYRQDPGQGLRLIYYSQIVNDFQKGDIAEGYSVSREKKESFPLTVTSAQKNPTAFYLCASSIRPGTSGQSSYNEQFFGPGTRLTVL.

The rearrangement links TRBV28 to TRBJ1-5; 8 bases fit TRBD1. Germline lookup yields CDR1 MDHEN and CDR2 SYDVKM. Unmatched junction bases numbered 9, after V lost 2 bases and J lost 9 bases. The CDR3 loop spans 15 amino acids. CDR3 loop: CASSLRDRGLWPQHF. CDR3 nucleotide sequence: TGTGCCAGCAGTTTAAGAGACAGGGGTTTATGGCCCCAGCATTTT.

The rearrangement uses TRBV10-3 and TRBJ2-6, with no clear D. Trimming removed 3 bases from V and 0 bases from J, with 0 bases in between. CDR1 ENHRY and CDR2 SYGVKD come from the germline V gene. This CDR3 is 13 amino acids long. The CDR3 region has the DNA TGTGCCATCAGTGACTCTGGGGCCAACGTCCTGACTTTC. Translated, it gives CAISDSGANVLTF.

This clone was recorded once. This sequence joins TRBV11-3 and TRBJ2-7, with D perhaps matching TRBD1 (6 bases). CDR3 length equals 14 residues. Trimming cost V 4 bases and J 2 bases, with 12 bases left between them. CDR1 is SGHNT, CDR2 YENEEA, per germline. DNA of the CDR3: TGTGCCAGCAGCTACCCGGACAGAACCTACGAGCAGTACTTC. Amino acid sequence: CASSYPDRTYEQYF. Based on the CDR3 plus reference TRBV11-3 and TRBJ2-7, the full variable domain is EAGVVQSPRYKIIEKKQPVAFWCNPISGHNTLYWYLQNLGQGPELLIRYENEEAVDDSQLPKDRFSAERLKGVDSTLKIQPAELGDSAVYLCASSYPDRTYEQYFGPGTRLTVT.

V gene TRBV27 combines with J gene TRBJ1-2; TRBD1 agrees at 11 bases. The CDR3 extends over 15 amino acids. V was clipped by 4 bases and J by 7 bases; unmatched bases: 8. Germline CDR1 is MNHEY and CDR2 is SMNVEV (reference sequence). In DNA, the CDR3 is TGTGCCAGCAGTTCGCAGGGACAGGGGGTCGGTGGCTACACCTTC. Translated: CASSSQGQGVGGYTF.

This rearrangement joins TRBV13 to TRBJ2-2; 10 bases agree with TRBD1. The CDR3 contains 16 residues. Germline values: CDR1 PRHDT, CDR2 FYEKMQ (reference sequence). J was trimmed by 3 bases and V by 4 bases; bases with no gene match: 5. CDR3: CASSSTGGAYTGELFF. The CDR3 coding sequence is TGTGCCAGCAGCTCGACAGGGGGCGCGTACACCGGGGAGCTGTTTTTT.

This chain uses TRBV5-4 with TRBJ1-4, with 7 bases lining up with TRBD1. Trimming cost V 1 base and J 4 bases; bases outside gene matches: 4. The CDR3 spans 15 residues. CDR1 and CDR2 (germline): SGHNT, YYREEE (reference sequence). The CDR3 DNA sequence: TGTGCCAGCAGCTTGAGGGGGACAGTTAATGAAAAACTGTTTTTT. The encoded protein is CASSLRGTVNEKLFF.

To note about this clone: An end of the junction does not agree with germline; a read error may underlie this. The chain links TRBV7-9 to TRBJ1-1; 10 bases align to TRBD1. Germline values: CDR1 SEHNR, CDR2 FQNEAQ (reference sequence). This CDR3 spans 14 amino acids. The CDR3 DNA is TGTGCCAGCAGCCCGGGACAGGGGAACTCTGAAGCTTTCTTT. Protein product: CASSPGQGNSEAFF.

The chain uses TRBV11-2 and TRBJ2-1, with TRBD2 matching over 14 bases. CDR1 SGHAT and CDR2 FQNNGV come from the germline V gene. The V segment lost 2 bases and the J segment 7 bases; nucleotides outside the gene matches: 4. The CDR3 loop spans 16 amino acids. The CDR3 DNA follows: TGTGCCAGCAGCTTATCCCGGACTAGCGGGGGGAATGAGCAGTTCTTC. Translation gives CASSLSRTSGGNEQFF.

The genes are TRBV2 and TRBJ1-4; D call uncertain. There are 14 residues in the CDR3. Trimming removed 6 bases from V and 0 bases from J, with 8 bases in between. Germline lookup yields CDR1 SNHLY and CDR2 FYNNEI. DNA of the CDR3: TGTGCCAGCAGCTTCAGAGCAACTAATGAAAAACTGTTTTTT. The encoded protein is CASSFRATNEKLFF.

The chain joins TRBV2 to TRBJ2-7; a possible D gene is TRBD2 (6 bases). The germline V gene encodes CDR1 SNHLY and CDR2 FYNNEI. Trimming took 7 bases from V and 4 from J, leaving 23 bases between them. CDR3 length equals 16 residues. CDR3 amino acids: CASIESNSRGSYEQYF. For the CDR3, the DNA is TGTGCCAGCATTGAGTCCAACAGCCGGGGGTCGTACGAGCAGTACTTC. Looking up the rest from reference TRBV2 and TRBJ2-7 gives the full variable domain: EPEVTQTPSHQVTQMGQEVILRCVPISNHLYFYWYRQILGQKVEFLVSFYNNEISEKSEIFDDQFSVERPDGSNFTLKIRSTKLEDSAMYFCASIESNSRGSYEQYFGPGTRLTVT.

The rearrangement uses TRBV27 and TRBJ1-4; no clear D gene. The CDR3 runs to 15 residues. The germline V gene has CDR1 MNHEY and CDR2 SMNVEV (reference sequence). Deletions cut 4 bases from V and 0 bases from J, with 9 bases between. This CDR3 is CASSSRTATNEKLFF. In nucleotides, the CDR3 is TGTGCCAGCAGTTCCCGTACAGCAACTAATGAAAAACTGTTTTTT.

The chain links TRBV19 to TRBJ1-4; D gene unclear. Germline values: CDR1 LNHDA, CDR2 SQIVND (reference sequence). Trimming took 3 bases from V and 4 from J, leaving 3 bases between them. CDR3 length: 12 amino acids. CDR3 nucleotide sequence: TGTGCCAGTAGTATTCGTAATGAAAAACTGTTTTTT. Its translation is CASSIRNEKLFF. Filled out from reference TRBV19 and TRBJ1-4, the complete variable domain reads DGGITQSPKYLFRKEGQNVTLSCEQNLNHDAMYWYRQDPGQGLRLIYYSQIVNDFQKGDIAEGYSVSREKKESFPLTVTSAQKNPTAFYLCASSIRNEKLFFGSGTQLSVL.

The V gene is TRBV10-3, the J gene TRBJ2-7; tentative D call: TRBD2 (5 bases). Germline assignment: CDR1 ENHRY and CDR2 SYGVKD. Trimming stripped 3 bases from V and 3 bases from J, with 15 bases between. The CDR3 extends over 15 amino acids. The CDR3 spells CAISEFVGKIYEQYF. For the CDR3, the DNA is TGTGCCATCAGTGAATTCGTCGGGAAAATCTACGAGCAGTACTTC.

CDR3 bases: TGCAGCGTTGAACTTGGGGGCCCCTACGAGCAGTACTTC. It is translated as CSVELGGPYEQYF. The chain carries TRBV29-1 and TRBJ2-7, with D maybe TRBD1 (6 bases). Germline-derived CDR1 and CDR2 are SQVTM and ANQGSEA. Trimming took off 2 bases at V and 2 bases at J, with 10 bases between the two ends. The CDR3 spans 13 residues.

The V gene is TRBV7-2, the J gene TRBJ2-5; 10 bases align to TRBD2. The germline gives CDR1 SGHTA, CDR2 FQGNSA. This CDR3 comprises 16 residues. With V trimmed by 4 bases and J by 1 base, 6 bases remained unmatched. CDR3 protein: CASSSASGGLQETQYF. DNA for the CDR3: TGTGCCAGCAGCTCCGCTAGCGGGGGTCTCCAAGAGACCCAGTACTTC. The complete variable domain, with remaining parts taken from reference TRBV7-2 and TRBJ2-5, reads GAGVSQSPSNKVTEKGKDVELRCDPISGHTALYWYRQSLGQGLEFLIYFQGNSAPDKSGLPSDRFSAERTGGSVSTLTIQRTQQEDSAVYLCASSSASGGLQETQYFGPGTRLLVL.

This chain uses TRBV6-5 with TRBJ2-3; perhaps TRBD1 as D (5 bases). With 0 bases removed from V and 4 bases from J, the gap between germline ends came to 14 bases. Germline loops: CDR1 MNHEY, CDR2 SVGAGI. CDR3 size: 16 residues. CDR3 sequence reads: CASSYSSGLTADTQYF. CDR3 in DNA: TGTGCCAGCAGTTACTCTTCAGGGCTTACGGCAGATACGCAGTATTTT.

The V call is TRBV6-5, the J call TRBJ2-1, with TRBD2 matching over 7 bases. Germline values: CDR1 MNHEY, CDR2 SVGAGI. CDR3 length: 14 amino acids. The V segment lost 6 bases and the J segment 8 bases; nucleotides outside the gene matches: 10. The CDR3 DNA follows: TGTGCCAGCAGCCACCAGGCGGGGAGGGATGAGCAGTTCTTC. It translates to CASSHQAGRDEQFF.

This rearrangement joins TRBV18 to TRBJ2-1, with D perhaps matching TRBD1 (6 bases). Trimming cost V 0 bases and J 5 bases, with 23 bases left between them. CDR1 and CDR2 from the germline V gene are KGHSH and LQKENI. There are 19 residues in the CDR3. CDR3 sequence: CASSPPVNTGRKYDNEQFF. The CDR3 DNA reads TGTGCCAGCTCACCACCGGTTAACACAGGGAGAAAGTATGACAATGAGCAGTTCTTC.

The V call is TRBV28, the J call TRBJ2-1; D is ambiguous. V lost 3 bases and J lost 9, with 15 bases in between. The CDR3 is 14 residues long. The germline CDR1 and CDR2 sequences are MDHEN and SYDVKM. The CDR3 protein is CASSLSKVATEQFF. The CDR3 bases are TGTGCCAGCAGTTTGTCTAAGGTGGCAACTGAGCAGTTCTTC.

The chain employs TRBV11-3 and TRBJ1-2, with D hard to call. Trimming took 5 bases from V and 4 from J, leaving 8 bases between them. The CDR3 has 12 amino acids. Germline CDR1 is SGHNT and CDR2 is YENEEA. CDR3 residues: CASSPDGYGYTF. DNA of the CDR3: TGTGCCAGCAGCCCTGACGGCTATGGCTACACCTTC.